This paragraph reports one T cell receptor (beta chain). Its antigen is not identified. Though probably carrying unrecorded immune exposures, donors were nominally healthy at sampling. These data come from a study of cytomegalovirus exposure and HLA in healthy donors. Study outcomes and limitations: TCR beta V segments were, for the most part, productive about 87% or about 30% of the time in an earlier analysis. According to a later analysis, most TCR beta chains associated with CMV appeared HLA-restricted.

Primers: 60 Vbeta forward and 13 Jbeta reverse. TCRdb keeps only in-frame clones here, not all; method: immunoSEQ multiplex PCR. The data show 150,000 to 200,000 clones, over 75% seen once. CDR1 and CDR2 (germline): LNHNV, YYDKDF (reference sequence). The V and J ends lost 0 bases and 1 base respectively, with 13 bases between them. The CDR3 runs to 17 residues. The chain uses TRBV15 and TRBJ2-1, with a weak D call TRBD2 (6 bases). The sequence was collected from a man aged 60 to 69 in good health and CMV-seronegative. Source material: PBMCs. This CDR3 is CATSRDRLATSYNEQFF. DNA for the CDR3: TGTGCCACCAGCAGAGATCGGCTAGCGACATCCTACAATGAGCAGTTCTTC.